This TCR beta chain stems from a study of beta chain features in type 1 diabetes (dated by TCRdb to 2016 to 2019). In terms of the full investigation: Mean age, gender distribution, total cell number and subset yield were not different between patients and healthy donors. A total of roughly 100 million sorted cells were examined across all samples, and RNA yield correlated strongly with the number of cells per subset. In the study, recently diagnosed type 1 diabetes patients and matched healthy donors were compared on the TCRB repertoires of their sorted circulating CD4+ T cell subsets. Whereas all 28 donors provided naive and central memory subsets, regulatory and stem cell-like memory subsets were isolated from just 8 patients and about 8 healthy donors. Results the study describes overall, beyond this receptor: Type 1 diabetes patients showed a moderate but significant shortening of TCRB CDR3 length in all four CD4+ subsets. Because the HLA sub-analyses included only small numbers of individuals, any influence of HLA type on TCRB rearrangement was left unresolved. At VDJ recombination sites, patients with type 1 diabetes made fewer insertions and deleted more nucleotides, a pattern implying thymic rearrangement abnormalities. Naive, central memory and regulatory TCRB repertoires appeared to be more similar among patients than among healthy donors. Shorter templates might have been favored by PCR, but patient and control samples were amplified and corrected together, so both groups would have been affected equally by any skew. Because cDNA was sequenced instead of genomic DNA, highly expressing activated cells could be over-represented, though the groups showed no difference in activation or CD3 levels.

Turning to this clone: Its cognate antigen has yet to be identified. It has no much larger one-base neighbor in the sample; base qualities were not kept.

The High Capacity cDNA Reverse Transcription Kit was used to reverse transcribe all of the isolated RNA, meaning that expressed TCRB transcripts were what got sequenced. Naive, central memory and regulatory T cell samples underwent deep immunoSEQ sequencing, averaging about 3.57 million total reads per sample. After sorted cells were lysed in RLT buffer, RNA was extracted with DNase-treated RNeasy Micro or Mini kits, with the choice depending on cell number. Each cell subset was processed on its own to prevent cross-contamination, while patient and healthy donor samples were processed together. The immunoSEQ multiplex PCR was used to amplify TCRB sequences from cDNA, yielding 87-bp fragments that span the CDR3 region. Sequencing of the amplicons was done on the Illumina HiSeq platform. From the authors' description of their analysis: Synthetic template baselines were used to correct PCR bias computationally, reads within Hamming distance 2 were collapsed, and singletons that could not be merged were discarded. Reads were aligned against IMGT to assign V, D and J genes, CDR3 length and insertions or deletions at six rearrangement sites. Within each subset, clonotype counts were normalized to the number of sorted cells before true diversity and Gini coefficients were calculated with the tcR R package. Repertoire sharing was quantified using the overlap coefficient calculated on TCRB nucleotide sequences. Out-of-frame TCRB sequences from naive cells were analyzed to stand in for the pre-selection repertoire. TCRdb's version of the immuneACCESS table is confined to in-frame rearrangements and falls short of the full clone set. An unresolved V gene accounts for under half of the shortfall where checked; the remainder is of unknown origin. That table is the source of V, J and clone size, and D and trimming were worked out from the DNA. The sample yields roughly 370,000 clones; approximately 15% were counted once. Jointly, the top ten make up around 0.035% of the sample.

Each donor gave one peripheral blood draw, averaging roughly 0.11 L, which was collected into heparinised tubes. Using a panel that included CD45RO, CCR7, CD25, CD127, CD95 and CD27, naive, central memory, regulatory and stem cell-like memory CD4+ T cells were sorted on a BD FACSAria II. A purity above 98% was achieved for all sorted populations. PBMCs were isolated immediately by Lymphoprep density gradient centrifugation and stained directly without culture. So that batch effects would be minimized, each experiment stained and sorted samples in pairs, pairing one healthy donor with one patient. The germline V gene gives CDR1 as MGHDK and CDR2 as SYGVNS. The germline ends are 17 bases apart after V is trimmed by 11 bases and J by 4 bases. Measured from the cysteine to the phenylalanine, the CDR3 is 13 residues long. Here the CDR3 DNA is all that survives: 39 bases in frame from base 1.

This sequence originates from a man aged 30 to 45 in good health. The chain uses TRBV25-1 and TRBJ2-5; too little of a D gene remains to name it. The sequencing sample was made of naive CD4+ T cells from blood. Sample cell subset or site, as interpreted from the label and publication: true naive CD4+ T cells. The CDR3 amino acid sequence is: CASSIAFRETQYF. Read as DNA, the sequence is TGTGCCTCCTCGATAGCTTTTAGAGAGACCCAGTACTTC.